This entry features one TCR beta chain sequence. Its matching antigen is unknown. Other DNA variants within this sample encode the same CDR3. This CDR3 is built from 13 residues. V was shortened by 5 bases and J by 0 bases, with 5 bases between the two germline ends. The germline CDR1 and CDR2 sequences are MNHEY and SMNVEV (reference sequence). The sample is drawn from a study of shared clonotypes between healthy human individuals. Regarding the study as a whole: For naive CD4 cells, 5% to 6.5% of clonotypes were shared across a handful of donors.

This table comes from immunoSEQ multiplex PCR, and its TCRdb copy is limited to in-frame clones, with some not included. Of 2 million to 2.5 million clones detected, approximately 95% appear once; the ten largest clones hold about 0.39%. The TCR originated in a man aged 18 to 29 in good health. Some clones in this sample may be carry-over from other donors' samples. Sequencing input: naive CD4+ T cells from PBMCs. Subset given: CD45RA+ positively selected. This chain joins TRBV27 and TRBJ1-3; D is uncertain. The DNA of the CDR3 is TGTGCCAGCAGTCTACTCTCTGGAAACACCATATATTTT. Its protein product is CASSLLSGNTIYF.